Listed here is a single T cell receptor beta chain. CDR3 length: 13 amino acids. Germline CDR1 reads MNHEY; CDR2 reads SMNVEV (reference sequence). V was trimmed by 2 bases and J by 8 bases, leaving 10 bases between them. Profiling relied on immunoSEQ multiplex PCR, and the TCRdb table lists in-frame clones only, not all of them. The sample includes under 70,000 clones, about nine tenths seen only once; the top ten take 2.2%. This entry comes from a study of T cell changes during pregnancy in multiple sclerosis. The rearrangement links TRBV27 to TRBJ1-3, with no clear D. The specimen comprised peripheral blood, sampled in the third trimester of pregnancy. The sequence was obtained from a female donor in good health, enrolled as a control in a pregnancy study. CDR3 nucleotides: TGTGCCAGCAGTTTAACCAGGAGGGACACCATATATTTT. Translation gives CASSLTRRDTIYF.